This record covers a single TCR beta chain. The assay was immunoSEQ multiplex PCR, and TCRdb's table has in-frame clones only and misses some. The top ten clones hold under 20% of a sample with tens of thousands of clones, under 90% of them seen once. The V and J ends lost 6 bases and 5 bases respectively, with 13 bases between them. Germline V lookup: CDR1 LNHDA, CDR2 SQIVND (reference sequence). This CDR3 has 13 amino acids. These data come from a study of blood T cell repertoires in COVID-19. The sample was peripheral blood. The chain is built from TRBV19 and TRBJ2-5, with TRBD1 as a possible D gene (6 bases). The clonotype was recovered from a human donor in a cohort sampled during active COVID-19. The CDR3 region is CASSTGRQETQYF. DNA of the CDR3: TGTGCCAGTAGCACAGGGCGCCAGGAGACCCAGTACTTC. Full variable domain (remainder filled in from reference TRBV19 and TRBJ2-5): DGGITQSPKYLFRKEGQNVTLSCEQNLNHDAMYWYRQDPGQGLRLIYYSQIVNDFQKGDIAEGYSVSREKKESFPLTVTSAQKNPTAFYLCASSTGRQETQYFGPGTRLLVL.